This TCR beta chain was recovered during a study of shared clonotypes between healthy human individuals. The assay was immunoSEQ multiplex PCR, and TCRdb's table has in-frame clones only and misses some. The sample includes about 2.4 million clones, 90% to 95% of them seen just once. This clone came up once. The CDR3 has 18 amino acids. The germline V gene encodes CDR1 SGHAT and CDR2 FQNNGV. V lost 0 bases and J 2 bases, leaving 14 bases between the germline ends. This TCR came from a man between 18 and 29 years old in good health. J is TRBJ2-6 and V is TRBV11-2, with TRBD2 as a possible D gene (5 bases). The sample comprised naive CD4+ T cells sorted from blood. Sample subset: CD45RA+ positively selected. Written as DNA, the CDR3 is TGTGCCAGCAGCTTAGAAGGAGGCGGCGGAACTGGGGCCAACGTCCTGACTTTC. The encoded protein is CASSLEGGGGTGANVLTF.